Below, one TCR beta chain is given with its context. The entry originates in a study of T cells in Graves' hyperthyroidism and ophthalmopathy. Study in general: Peripheral blood samples were taken at initial diagnosis, prior to any treatment.

The PBMCs studied were ones that came from about 10 ml fresh peripheral blood. The germline V gene has CDR1 LNHNV and CDR2 YYDKDF (reference sequence). V gave up 5 bases and J gave up 0 bases; unmatched junction bases: 12. The CDR3 has 17 amino acids. Regions amplified from RNA transcripts were the TCR beta CDR3 regions. HTBI primers were the set used in a first-round RT-PCR of the TCR CDR3. TCRdb reanalysed the multiplex PCR reads using MiXCR and keeps one entry per CDR3 protein. This table holds around 300,000 distinct CDR3 sequences, more than 10% found once. The source of this sequence is a woman in her twenties or thirties with Graves' hyperthyroidism that later progressed to Graves' ophthalmopathy. The rearrangement joins TRBV15 to TRBJ2-5, with TRBD2 identical over 7 bases. The sample consisted of blood. The CDR3 loop reads CATSELTSALYQETQYF. The CDR3 DNA sequence: TGTGCCACCAGCGAACTTACTAGCGCACTTTACCAAGAGACCCAGTACTTC.